This T cell receptor (beta chain) emerged from a study of tumor and adjacent non-tumor tissue in lung cancer. This CDR3 region has 16 residues. Germline V gene lookup returns CDR1 SQVTM and CDR2 ANQGSEA. Trimming took off 7 bases at V and 2 bases at J, with 23 bases between the two ends. General study results and limits: Tumor repertoires had a smaller top 100 clone share than normal lung.

In the case of this clonotype: Its antigen is not identified. Because it lacks the conserved phenylalanine or tryptophan at the end, this CDR3 is likely a read error.

The library came from three nested PCR rounds adapted from ARM-PCR protocols. TCRdb independently ran MiXCR on the multiplex PCR reads; one entry per CDR3 protein. The sample consists of approximately 79,000 distinct CDR3 sequences, just over 75% of them appearing once. RNA was extracted from bulk tissue without any cell sorting. This non-tumor lung sample came from over 3 cm beyond the tumor edge. The J gene is TRBJ2-5, the V gene TRBV29-1; D is possibly TRBD1 (6 bases). The receptor's source is a man in his sixties or seventies with non-small cell lung cancer. Material for sequencing was distant non-tumor lung tissue. As DNA, the CDR3 is TGCAGCGCCAAGCCCTACTTGCAGACAGGTCAAGAGACCCAGTACCTC. Encoded protein: CSAKPYLQTGQETQYL.